The 5 T cell receptor beta chains presented below share a single source sample, sequenced in a study of T cell responses to AZD1222 COVID-19 vaccine. Sequencing was performed with immunoSEQ multiplex PCR; in TCRdb, only in-frame clones are kept and a portion is missing. The sample carries about 160,000 clones, around 87% recorded once. Here the sequenced sample was peripheral blood, taken 28 days after the second AZD1222 dose. The source of these receptors is an adult who received the AZD1222 COVID-19 vaccine.

The chain has TRBV30 and TRBJ1-1, with a tentative D call TRBD1 (6 bases). This CDR3 has 13 residues. From germline, CDR1 is GTSNPN and CDR2 SVGIG (reference sequence). V lost 3 bases, J lost 4 bases, and 12 bases lay in between. CDR3 nucleotides: TGTGCCTGGAGCCTTGACAGGATCACTGAAGCTTTCTTT. Its protein product is CAWSLDRITEAFF.

The chain links TRBV29-1 to TRBJ1-2; no definite D call. The CDR3 is made up of 11 amino acids. The germline CDR1 and CDR2 sequences are SQVTM and ANQGSEA. V was shortened by 5 bases and J by 4 bases, with 8 bases between the two germline ends. DNA for the CDR3: TGCAGCGTTCAGGAAAGCTATGGCTACACCTTC. This codes for CSVQESYGYTF. Supplemented by reference TRBV29-1 and TRBJ1-2, the full variable domain reads SAVISQKPSRDICQRGTSLTIQCQVDSQVTMMFWYRQQPGQSLTLIATANQGSEATYESGFVIDKFPISRPNLTFSTLTVSNMSPEDSSIYLCSVQESYGYTFGSGTRLTVV.

This clone was observed once. V is TRBV19 and J is TRBJ2-2; the D gene is possibly TRBD2 (7 bases). CDR3 length: 15 residues. V was cut by 10 bases and J by 3 bases, with 18 bases left in between. The germline gives CDR1 LNHDA, CDR2 SQIVND (reference sequence). The CDR3 bases are TGTGCCACTAAGTGGGGGGGGGCCCACACCGGGGAGCTGTTTTTT. This codes for CATKWGGAHTGELFF.

The V and J genes are TRBV30 and TRBJ1-5, with D hard to call. This CDR3 is built from 14 residues. The germline CDR1 and CDR2 sequences are GTSNPN and SVGIG (reference sequence). Between the trimmed V and J ends, which lost 0 bases and 7 bases, there was a span of 13 bases. DNA for the CDR3: TGTGCCTGGAGTGTCGGAGGGAGGAACCAGCCCCAGCATTTT. It codes for CAWSVGGRNQPQHF.

This chain connects TRBV27 to TRBJ1-4; no clear D. With 6 bases removed from V and 8 bases from J, the gap between germline ends came to 16 bases. The CDR3 sequence is 14 residues long. The germline V gene encodes CDR1 MNHEY and CDR2 SMNVEV (reference sequence). The CDR3 DNA is TGTGCCAGCAGCCCAAGGGAAGGAGCGGAAAAACTGTTTTTT. Residues: CASSPREGAEKLFF.